A selection of T cell receptor beta chains follows, all from one sample in a study of T cells in Graves' hyperthyroidism and ophthalmopathy. TCRdb used MiXCR to reprocess the multiplex PCR reads, holding one entry per CDR3 protein. The data hold about 560,000 distinct CDR3 sequences, with over 15% observed a single time. The sequenced material came from blood. These TCRs come from a woman under 30 with Graves' hyperthyroidism. The CDR3 runs from the conserved cysteine through the conserved F or W. The D gene is left open where the match is weak. Expanded clones are given a class, and other clones once, few, many or no size at all.

>NA|TRBV4-3|TRBJ2-2|TRBD1
TGCGCCAGCAGCCAAGGGACAGGGGACACCGGGGAGCTGTCTTTT
CASSQGTGDTGELSF
>many|TRBV20-1|TRBJ2-1|TRBD1
TGCAGTGCTAGAAGGGGGCAGAATGAGCAGTTCTTC
CSARRGQNEQFF
>many|TRBV20-1|TRBJ1-5|NA
TGCAGTGCCGGGACACAGAATCAGCCCCAGCATTTT
CSAGTQNQPQHF
>few|TRBV4-3|TRBJ1-1|NA
TGCGCCAGCAGCCCAGGACTCCCGGTCACTGAAGCTTTCTTT
CASSPGLPVTEAFF
>NA|TRBV29-1|TRBJ2-3|NA
TGCAGCGTTGCAGACTTCACAGATACGCAGTATTTT
CSVADFTDTQYF
>few|TRBV4-3|TRBJ2-7|NA
TGCGCCAGCAGCCAAGGTGCTTTTCAGGGAGAGCAGTACTTC
CASSQGAFQGEQYF
>many|TRBV7-2|TRBJ2-7|TRBD2
TGTGCCAGCAGCTTAGTCTTGCGGGAGGGAAGGAACGAGCAGTACTTC
CASSLVLREGRNEQYF
>NA|TRBV10-1|TRBJ2-3|TRBD2
TGCGCCAGCAGTGTGGAGACTAGCGGGACCAGGACAGATACGCAGTATTTT
CASSVETSGTRTDTQYF
>many|TRBV30|TRBJ1-1|TRBD1
TGTGCCTGGCGAGACAGGGGGCCGGGTGAAGCTTTCTTT
CAWRDRGPGEAFF
>NA|TRBV7-2|TRBJ2-1|TRBD2
TGTGCCAGCAGACTGGGACTAGCGGGATCCAATGAGCAGTTCTTC
CASRLGLAGSNEQFF
>once|TRBV20-1|TRBJ2-1|TRBD2
TGCAGTGCCCTCGGGGGACTAGCGGTACACAATGAGCAGTTCTTC
CSALGGLAVHNEQFF
>few|TRBV7-6|TRBJ1-2|NA
TGTGCCAGCAGCTTATATTATCACGGGCGGAACTATGGCTACACCTTC
CASSLYYHGRNYGYTF
>many|TRBV30|TRBJ1-5|TRBD1
TGTGCCTGGAGTAAGACAGGGGCGCAGCCCCAGCATTTT
CAWSKTGAQPQHF
>many|TRBV20-1|TRBJ2-7|NA
TGCAGTGCTAGTCTTGGCGGAGCGACCTACGAGCAGTACTTC
CSASLGGATYEQYF
>many|TRBV7-2|TRBJ2-3|NA
TGTGCCAGCAGCTTAATGGGCTCCACAGATACGCAGTATTTT
CASSLMGSTDTQYF
>many|TRBV6-5|TRBJ1-2|NA
TGTGCCAGCAGTTACTCGTCGGGGGCACCGGGCGGCTACACCTTC
CASSYSSGAPGGYTF
>few|TRBV29-1|TRBJ1-1|NA
TGCAGCGTTGACGAGCAGGGGATGAACACTGAAGCTTTCTTT
CSVDEQGMNTEAFF
>NA|TRBV28|TRBJ2-1|TRBD1
TGTGCCAGCAGTGGCCGGGGACAGGGGTCGGGGGAGCAGTTCTTC
CASSGRGQGSGEQFF
>many|TRBV12-3/TRBV12-4|TRBJ2-1|TRBD2
TGTGCCAGCAGTTTATCTAGCGGGGGCTACAATGAGCAGTTCTTC
CASSLSSGGYNEQFF
>NA|TRBV20-1|TRBJ2-3|TRBD1
TGCAGTGCTAGGGACAGGGATCTACAGGATACGCAGTATTTT
CSARDRDLQDTQYF
>many|TRBV20-1|TRBJ2-5|NA
TGCAGTGCTAGTACTAGGGGAGAGACCCAGTACTTC
CSASTRGETQYF
>NA|TRBV11-2|TRBJ1-4|NA
TGTGCCAGCAGCTCCGAGGGAATCGACAGAATGTTTTTT
CASSSEGIDRMFF
>NA|TRBV5-1|TRBJ2-2|TRBD2
TGCGCCAGCAGCAGCGGGGGGGCGAACACCGGGGAGCTGTTTTTT
CASSSGGANTGELFF
>few|TRBV10-3|TRBJ1-5|NA
TGTGCCATCAGTGAGTCAGCCCCAAATCAGCCCCAGCATTTT
CAISESAPNQPQHF
>NA|TRBV6-2/TRBV6-3|TRBJ2-1|NA
TGTGCCAGCAGTTACGCCAGGGTGGATTTGGGGAATGAGCAGTTCTTC
CASSYARVDLGNEQFF
>many|TRBV20-1|TRBJ1-2|NA
TGCAGTGCTAGAGTTCCGGGGGTCTACGGCTACACCTTC
CSARVPGVYGYTF
>few|TRBV28|TRBJ2-3|TRBD1
TGTGCCAGCAGTTTTCTCACAGGGGGCCCAGATACGCAGTATTTT
CASSFLTGGPDTQYF
>many|TRBV5-1|TRBJ2-1|TRBD2
TGCGCCAGCAGCTTCATCACTAGCGGGATAAACGAGCAGTTCTTC
CASSFITSGINEQFF
>many|TRBV5-1|TRBJ1-2|NA
TGCGCCAGCAGCTTGGACGGCCTCTATGGCTACACCTTC
CASSLDGLYGYTF
>NA|TRBV30|TRBJ1-3|NA
TGTGCCTGGAAAGCAGGAAACACCATATATTTT
CAWKAGNTIYF
>NA|TRBV3-1|TRBJ2-2|NA
TGTGCCAGCAGCCAGGCCCTCCTACAGGGGAACACCGGGGAGCTGTTTTTT
CASSQALLQGNTGELFF
>many|TRBV20-1|TRBJ2-5|NA
TGCAGTGCTTACCAGGGAGGCGTGATGGGAGAGACCCAGTACTTC
CSAYQGGVMGETQYF
>few|TRBV5-1|TRBJ1-1|TRBD1
TGCGCCAGCAGCCTTAAGACAGGGGATGGTACTGAAGCTTTCTTT
CASSLKTGDGTEAFF
>few|TRBV11-2|TRBJ1-2|NA
TGTGCCAGCAGCTTCCGGGCCACCGGCTACACCTTC
CASSFRATGYTF
>few|TRBV12-3/TRBV12-4|TRBJ2-7|TRBD1
TGTGCCAGCAGTTTCACCGGCGACAGGGGCCACGAGCAGTACTTC
CASSFTGDRGHEQYF
>many|TRBV2|TRBJ1-1|NA
TGTGCCAGCAGTGCCGGGACACATCACACTGAAGCTTTCTTT
CASSAGTHHTEAFF
>NA|TRBV10-3|TRBJ1-2|NA
TGTGCCATCAGTGAGTCGATCGGGTCAGGTTTTGGCTACACCTTC
CAISESIGSGFGYTF
>few|TRBV30|TRBJ2-7|NA
TGTGCCTGGAGTGAGGGTCCTCCCGAGCAGTACTTC
CAWSEGPPEQYF
>NA|TRBV28|TRBJ2-7|TRBD2
TGTGCCAGCAGGCGATATAGCGGGAACTACGAGCAGTACTTC
CASRRYSGNYEQYF
>NA|TRBV11-2|TRBJ2-4|TRBD1
TGTGCCAGCAGCCCCTACCGACAGGGGGGGAAGGCCAAAAACATTCAGTACTTC
CASSPYRQGGKAKNIQYF
>many|TRBV7-9|TRBJ2-5|NA
TGTGCCAGCAGCTTCGCTGTAAACCGGGACACACAAGAGACCCAGTACTTC
CASSFAVNRDTQETQYF
>many|TRBV28|TRBJ1-5|NA
TGTGCCAGCCTTATCGATAGGGCTGAAAATCAGCCCCAGCATTTT
CASLIDRAENQPQHF